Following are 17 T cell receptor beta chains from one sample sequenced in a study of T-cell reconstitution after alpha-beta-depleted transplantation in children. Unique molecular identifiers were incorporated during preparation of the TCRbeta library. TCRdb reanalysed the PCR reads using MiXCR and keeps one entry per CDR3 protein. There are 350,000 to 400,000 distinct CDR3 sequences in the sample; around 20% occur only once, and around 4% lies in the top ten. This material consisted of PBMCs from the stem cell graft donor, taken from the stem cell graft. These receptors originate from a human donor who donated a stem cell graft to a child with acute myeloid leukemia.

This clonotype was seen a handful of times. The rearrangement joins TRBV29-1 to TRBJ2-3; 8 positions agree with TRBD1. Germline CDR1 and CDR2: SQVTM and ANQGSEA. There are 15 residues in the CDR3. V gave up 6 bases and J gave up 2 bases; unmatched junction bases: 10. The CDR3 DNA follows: TGCAGCGTCACAAAGGACAGGGCACCCACAGATACGCAGTATTTT. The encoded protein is CSVTKDRAPTDTQYF.

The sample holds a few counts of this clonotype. The CDR3, as DNA: TGCGCCAGCAGCTTGGCCGAACTAGCGGGAGGATACTACTACGAGCAGTACTTC. The encoded protein is CASSLAELAGGYYYEQYF. This chain links TRBV5-1 with TRBJ2-7; 12 bases align to TRBD2. This CDR3 is 18 amino acids long. Per germline, CDR1 SGHRS and CDR2 YFSETQ. The junction had 10 bases not matched to a gene; V was cut back by 0 bases and J by 3 bases.

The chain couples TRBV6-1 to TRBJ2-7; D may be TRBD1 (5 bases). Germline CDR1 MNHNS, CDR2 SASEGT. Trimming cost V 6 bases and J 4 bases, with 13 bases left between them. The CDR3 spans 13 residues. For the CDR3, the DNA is TGTGCCAGCAGCAAGACAGAAGAGTACGAGCAGTACTTC. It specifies CASSKTEEYEQYF.

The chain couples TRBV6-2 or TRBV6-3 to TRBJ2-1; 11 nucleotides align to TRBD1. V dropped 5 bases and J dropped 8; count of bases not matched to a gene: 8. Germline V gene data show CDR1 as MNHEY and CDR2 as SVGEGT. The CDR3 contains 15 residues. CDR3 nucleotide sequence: TGTGCCAGCAGTAACGGACAGGGGGCTTCCTATGAGCAGTTCTTC. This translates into CASSNGQGASYEQFF.

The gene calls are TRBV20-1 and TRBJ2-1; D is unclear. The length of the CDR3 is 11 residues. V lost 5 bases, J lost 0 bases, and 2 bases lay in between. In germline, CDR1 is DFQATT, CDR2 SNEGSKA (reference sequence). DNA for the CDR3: TGCAGTGCTGGCTCCTACAATGAGCAGTTCTTC. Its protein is CSAGSYNEQFF.

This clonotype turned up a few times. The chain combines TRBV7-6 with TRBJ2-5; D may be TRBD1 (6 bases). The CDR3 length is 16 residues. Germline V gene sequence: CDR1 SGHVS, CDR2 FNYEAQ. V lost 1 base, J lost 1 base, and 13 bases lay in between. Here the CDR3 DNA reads TGTGCCAGCAGCTTAGGCGCAGGGGAATTCCAAGAGACCCAGTACTTC. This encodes CASSLGAGEFQETQYF.

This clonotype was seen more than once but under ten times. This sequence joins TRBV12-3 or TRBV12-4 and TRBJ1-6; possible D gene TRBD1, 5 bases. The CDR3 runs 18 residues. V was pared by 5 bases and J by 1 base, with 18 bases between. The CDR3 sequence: CASSPADWGTSYNSPLHF. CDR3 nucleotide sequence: TGTGCCAGCAGTCCGGCGGACTGGGGGACGTCCTATAATTCACCCCTCCACTTT.

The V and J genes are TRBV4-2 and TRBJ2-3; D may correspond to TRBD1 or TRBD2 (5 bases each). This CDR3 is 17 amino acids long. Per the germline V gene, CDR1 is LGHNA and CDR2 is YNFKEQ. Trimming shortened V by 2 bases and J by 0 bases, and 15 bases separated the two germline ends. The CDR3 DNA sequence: TGTGCCAGCAGCCAATTGGGGCTAGCATACAGCACAGATACGCAGTATTTT. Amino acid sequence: CASSQLGLAYSTDTQYF.

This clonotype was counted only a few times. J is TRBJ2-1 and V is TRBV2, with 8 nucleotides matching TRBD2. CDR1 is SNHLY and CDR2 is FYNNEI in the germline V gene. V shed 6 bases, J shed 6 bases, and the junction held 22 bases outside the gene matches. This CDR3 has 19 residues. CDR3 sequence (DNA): TGTGCCAGCAGCGCTCCTCCGGGCGGGAGGAAGTTCGACCGCAATGAGCAGTTCTTC. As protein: CASSAPPGGRKFDRNEQFF.

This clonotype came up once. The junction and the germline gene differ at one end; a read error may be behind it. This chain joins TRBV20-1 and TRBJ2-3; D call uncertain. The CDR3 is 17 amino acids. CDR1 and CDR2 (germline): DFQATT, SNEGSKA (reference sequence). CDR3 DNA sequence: TGCTGTGCTAGAGATTCGTTGGCTAGATGGAGTACAGATACGCAGTATTTT. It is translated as CCARDSLARWSTDTQYF.

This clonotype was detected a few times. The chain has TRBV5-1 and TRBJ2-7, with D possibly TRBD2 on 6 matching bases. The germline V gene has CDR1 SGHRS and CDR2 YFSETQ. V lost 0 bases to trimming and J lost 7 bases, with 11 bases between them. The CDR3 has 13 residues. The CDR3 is CASSLAGGLEQYF. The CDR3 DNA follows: TGCGCCAGCAGCTTGGCCGGGGGTTTGGAGCAGTACTTC.

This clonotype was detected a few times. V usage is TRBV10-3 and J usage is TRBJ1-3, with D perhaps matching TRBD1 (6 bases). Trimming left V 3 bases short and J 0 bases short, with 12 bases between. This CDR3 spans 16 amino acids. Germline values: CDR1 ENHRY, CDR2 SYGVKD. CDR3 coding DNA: TGTGCCATCAGTGACCACGACAGGAGCTCTGGAAACACCATATATTTT. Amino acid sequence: CAISDHDRSSGNTIYF.

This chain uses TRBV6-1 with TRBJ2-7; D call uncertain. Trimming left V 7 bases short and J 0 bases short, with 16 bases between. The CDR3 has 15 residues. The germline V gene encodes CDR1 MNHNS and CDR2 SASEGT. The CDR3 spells CASTISALHSYEQYF. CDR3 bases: TGTGCCAGCACCATCTCTGCCCTACACTCCTACGAGCAGTACTTC.

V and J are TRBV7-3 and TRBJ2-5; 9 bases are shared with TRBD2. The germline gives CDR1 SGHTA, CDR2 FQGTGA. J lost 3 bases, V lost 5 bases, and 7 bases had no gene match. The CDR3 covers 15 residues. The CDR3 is CASSNPTSGEETQYF. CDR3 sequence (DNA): TGTGCCAGCAGCAATCCGACTAGCGGTGAAGAGACCCAGTACTTC.

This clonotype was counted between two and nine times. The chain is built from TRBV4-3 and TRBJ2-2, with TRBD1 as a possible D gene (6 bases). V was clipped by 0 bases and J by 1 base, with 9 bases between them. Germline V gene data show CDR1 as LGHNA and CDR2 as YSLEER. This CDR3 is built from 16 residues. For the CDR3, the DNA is TGCGCCAGCAGCCAAGATATGGGACAGAACACCGGGGAGCTGTTTTTT. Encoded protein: CASSQDMGQNTGELFF.

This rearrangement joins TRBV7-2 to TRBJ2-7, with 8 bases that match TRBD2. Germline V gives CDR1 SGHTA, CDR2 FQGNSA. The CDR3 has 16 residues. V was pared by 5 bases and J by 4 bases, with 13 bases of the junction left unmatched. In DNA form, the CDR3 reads TGTGCCAGCAGCACAGCGAAAGCGGGAGCTATTTACGAGCAGTACTTC. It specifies CASSTAKAGAIYEQYF.

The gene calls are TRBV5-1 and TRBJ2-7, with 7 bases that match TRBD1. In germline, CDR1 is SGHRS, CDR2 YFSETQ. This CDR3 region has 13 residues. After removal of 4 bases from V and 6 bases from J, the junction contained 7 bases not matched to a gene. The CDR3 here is CASSLGQAGEQYF. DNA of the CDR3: TGCGCCAGCAGCCTTGGACAGGCGGGCGAGCAGTACTTC.